The clone carrying this T cell receptor beta chain was seen repeatedly, ten times or more. What it binds is unknown. This sample is drawn from a study of T cell repertoires in cytomegalovirus infection. On the study more broadly: Both recently identified HLA-C-restricted and well-studied HLA-B-restricted CMV epitopes were used in the study. In public TCR beta signatures, there were indications of both CMV infection and matching HLA type. General study points: Pooled public TCR beta family frequency picked out CMV carriers with the relevant HLA. Predominance within the ex vivo response was attributable to HLA-C-restricted CMV-specific TCR beta clonotypes.

Each CDR3 protein is one row after TCRdb ran MiXCR on the reads. The table has about 570,000 distinct CDR3 sequences, over 35% seen once; the top ten hold roughly 50%. Between the trimmed V and J ends, which lost 5 bases and 2 bases, there was a span of 14 bases. Germline loops: CDR1 SGHTA, CDR2 FQGNSA. This CDR3 is 15 amino acids long. The chain uses TRBV7-2 and TRBJ2-3; either TRBD1 or TRBD2 may fit D (6 bases each). This material consisted of cultured PBMCs, taken from culture after CMV antigen stimulation. The TCR was taken from a human donor in good health (CMV status not recorded). Some clones in this sample may be carry-over from other donors' samples. The CDR3 region has the DNA TGTGCCAGCAGCCTAAGGAGGGACAACACAGATACGCAGTATTTT. Translation gives CASSLRRDNTDTQYF.